The text below deals with one T cell receptor beta chain. These data come from a study of blood T cell repertoires in COVID-19. J gave up 3 bases and V 3 bases, and 10 bases lay outside the gene matches. The germline V gene has CDR1 MGHRA and CDR2 YSYEKL. This CDR3 has 17 residues. Method: immunoSEQ multiplex PCR; TCRdb's copy keeps in-frame clones and lacks some. This sample has about 140,000 clones; roughly 80% occur once, and the top ten carry roughly 8.6%. Sequencing used peripheral blood. The source is a woman of 80 years or more in a cohort sampled during active or convalescent COVID-19. The chain is built from TRBV4-1 and TRBJ1-2; 10 bases line up with TRBD1. The CDR3 loop reads CASSHPGQGRRDYGYTF. CDR3 nucleotides: TGCGCCAGCAGCCACCCGGGACAGGGGAGAAGGGACTATGGCTACACCTTC.